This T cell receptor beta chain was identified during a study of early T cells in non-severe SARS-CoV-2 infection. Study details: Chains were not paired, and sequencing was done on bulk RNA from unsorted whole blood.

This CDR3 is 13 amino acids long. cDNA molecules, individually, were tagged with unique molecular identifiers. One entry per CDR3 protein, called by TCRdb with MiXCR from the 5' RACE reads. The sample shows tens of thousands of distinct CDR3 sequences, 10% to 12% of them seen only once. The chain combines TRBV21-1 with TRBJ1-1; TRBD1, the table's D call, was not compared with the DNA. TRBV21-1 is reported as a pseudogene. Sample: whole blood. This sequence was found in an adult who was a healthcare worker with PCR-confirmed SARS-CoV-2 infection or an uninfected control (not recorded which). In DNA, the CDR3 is TGTGCCAGCAGCAGCCTAGGGGACACTGAAGCTTTCTTT. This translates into CASSSLGDTEAFF.